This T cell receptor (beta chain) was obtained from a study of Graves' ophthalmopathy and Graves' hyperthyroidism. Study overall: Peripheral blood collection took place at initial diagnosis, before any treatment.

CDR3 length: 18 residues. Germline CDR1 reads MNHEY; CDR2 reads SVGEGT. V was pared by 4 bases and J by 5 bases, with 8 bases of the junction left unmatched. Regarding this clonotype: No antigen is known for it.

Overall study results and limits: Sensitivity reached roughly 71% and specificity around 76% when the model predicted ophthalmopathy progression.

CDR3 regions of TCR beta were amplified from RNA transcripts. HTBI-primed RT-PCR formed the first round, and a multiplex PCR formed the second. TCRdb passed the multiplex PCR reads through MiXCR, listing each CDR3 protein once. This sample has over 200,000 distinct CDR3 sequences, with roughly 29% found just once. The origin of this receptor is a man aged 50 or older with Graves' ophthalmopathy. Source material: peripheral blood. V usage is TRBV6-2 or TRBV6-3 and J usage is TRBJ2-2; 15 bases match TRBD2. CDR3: CASSSRTSGRVRTGELFF. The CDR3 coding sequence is TGTGCCAGCAGTTCCCGGACTAGCGGGAGGGTACGGACCGGGGAGCTGTTTTTT.